This T cell receptor beta chain was identified in a study of T cell responses to AZD1222 COVID-19 vaccine. Trimming pared 4 bases from V and 0 bases from J, leaving 10 bases between. In germline, CDR1 is LNHDA, CDR2 SQIVND (reference sequence). The CDR3 runs to 16 residues. The repertoire was sequenced with immunoSEQ multiplex PCR; TCRdb's copy has only in-frame clones and lacks some. The repertoire includes over 85,000 clones, roughly 90% of them detected once, and approximately 8.7% sits in the top ten. The rearrangement joins TRBV19 to TRBJ1-6, with D possibly being TRBD1 (5 bases). This material consisted of peripheral blood, taken on day 0 of AZD1222 vaccination. The TCR was taken from an adult in good health. CDR3 coding DNA: TGTGCCAGTAGTAGGGGGAGCGCCTCCTATAATTCACCCCTCCACTTT. The encoded protein is CASSRGSASYNSPLHF.